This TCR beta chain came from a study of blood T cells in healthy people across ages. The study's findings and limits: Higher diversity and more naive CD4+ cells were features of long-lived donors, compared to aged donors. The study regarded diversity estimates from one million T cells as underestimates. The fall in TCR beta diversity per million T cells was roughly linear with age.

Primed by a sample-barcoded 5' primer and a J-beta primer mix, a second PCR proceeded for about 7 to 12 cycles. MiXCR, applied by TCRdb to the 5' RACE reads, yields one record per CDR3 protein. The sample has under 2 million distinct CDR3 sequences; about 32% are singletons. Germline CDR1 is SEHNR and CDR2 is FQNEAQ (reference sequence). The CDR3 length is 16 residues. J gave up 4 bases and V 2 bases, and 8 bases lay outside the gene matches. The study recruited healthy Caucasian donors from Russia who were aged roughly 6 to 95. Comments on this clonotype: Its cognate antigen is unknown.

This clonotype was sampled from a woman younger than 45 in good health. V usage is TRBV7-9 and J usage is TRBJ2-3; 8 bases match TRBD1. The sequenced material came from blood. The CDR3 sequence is CASSLPGGPLADTQYF. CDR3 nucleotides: TGTGCCAGCAGCTTACCAGGGGGCCCTTTGGCAGATACGCAGTATTTT.